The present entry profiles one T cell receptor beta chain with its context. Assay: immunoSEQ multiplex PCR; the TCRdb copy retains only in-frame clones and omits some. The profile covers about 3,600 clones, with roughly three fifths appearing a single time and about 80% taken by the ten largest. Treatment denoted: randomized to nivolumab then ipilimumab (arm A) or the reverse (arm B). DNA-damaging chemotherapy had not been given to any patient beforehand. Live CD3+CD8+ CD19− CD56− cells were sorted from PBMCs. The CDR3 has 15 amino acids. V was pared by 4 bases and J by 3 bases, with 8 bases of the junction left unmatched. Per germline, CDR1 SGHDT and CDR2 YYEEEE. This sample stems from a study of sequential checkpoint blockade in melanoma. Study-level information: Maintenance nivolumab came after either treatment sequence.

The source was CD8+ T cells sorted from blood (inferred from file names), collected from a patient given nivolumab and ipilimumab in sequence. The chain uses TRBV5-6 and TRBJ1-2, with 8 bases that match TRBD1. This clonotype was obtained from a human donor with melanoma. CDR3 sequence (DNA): TGTGCCAGCAGCCCTGGACAGGGAATATACTATGGCTACACCTTC. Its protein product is CASSPGQGIYYGYTF.